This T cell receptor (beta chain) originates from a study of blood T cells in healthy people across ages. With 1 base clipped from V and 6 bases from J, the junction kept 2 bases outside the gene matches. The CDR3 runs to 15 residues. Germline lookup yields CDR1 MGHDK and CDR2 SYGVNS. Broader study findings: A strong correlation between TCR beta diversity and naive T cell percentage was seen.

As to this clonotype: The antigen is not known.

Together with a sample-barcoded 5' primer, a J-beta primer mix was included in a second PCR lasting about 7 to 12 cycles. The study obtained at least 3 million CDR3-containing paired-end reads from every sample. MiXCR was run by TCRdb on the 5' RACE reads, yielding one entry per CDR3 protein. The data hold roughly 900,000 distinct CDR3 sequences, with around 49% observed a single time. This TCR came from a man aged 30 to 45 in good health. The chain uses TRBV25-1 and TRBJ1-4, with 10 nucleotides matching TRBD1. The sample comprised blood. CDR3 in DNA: TGTGCCAGCAGTGAATCCGGGACAGGGGATGAAAAACTGTTTTTT. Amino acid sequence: CASSESGTGDEKLFF.